This T cell receptor delta chain was documented in a study of gamma-delta T cells after stem cell transplantation. The table lists this clone with a few counts. A far larger clone is one base from this, pointing to a likely read error. Unmatched junction bases numbered 20, after V lost 0 bases and J lost 10 bases. Germline V gene lookup returns CDR1 TSWWSYY and CDR2 QGS. This CDR3 has 20 residues. TCRdb re-called clones from the RT-PCR reads using CATT. The sample includes over 1,500 delta-chain clones, around 4.2% of them seen just once. Material: gamma-delta T cells. This clonotype was obtained from a human donor. It is not recorded whose cells these are; they may come from a transplant donor. This sequence joins TRDV1 and TRDJ1; 13 nucleotides match TRDD3. The CDR3 nucleotides read TGTGCTCTTGGGGAACTCGAATTGTACTGGGGGATACGCACCTCATCGGGACTCATCTTT. Translating it yields CALGELELYWGIRTSSGLIF.